This T cell receptor (beta chain) derives from a study of cytomegalovirus exposure and HLA in healthy donors. V was clipped by 4 bases and J by 0 bases; unmatched bases: 12. The CDR3 length is 19 residues. CDR1 is LNHNV, CDR2 YYDKDF, per germline (reference sequence). PCR involved 60 Vbeta and 13 Jbeta primers. Produced via immunoSEQ multiplex PCR; TCRdb's table is partial and in-frame only. Seen here are about 98,000 clones, roughly 70% observed once, and the top ten hold approximately 1.8%. The source of this sequence is a male donor in good health and CMV-seronegative. The V call is TRBV15, the J call TRBJ2-1; 10 bases map to TRBD2. The sample consisted of PBMCs. Here the CDR3 reads CATSKQGLAGVDSYNEQFF. The CDR3 DNA reads as TGTGCCACCAGCAAACAGGGCCTAGCGGGAGTAGACTCCTACAATGAGCAGTTCTTC.